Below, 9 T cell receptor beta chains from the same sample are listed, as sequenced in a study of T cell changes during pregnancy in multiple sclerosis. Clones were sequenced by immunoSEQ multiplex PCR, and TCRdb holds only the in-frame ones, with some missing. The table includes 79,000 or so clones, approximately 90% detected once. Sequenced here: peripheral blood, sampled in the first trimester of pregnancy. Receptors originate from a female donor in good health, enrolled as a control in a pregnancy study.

The CDR3 loop is CASSLEASGGWETQYF. CDR3 DNA sequence: TGCGCCAGCAGCTTGGAGGCTAGCGGGGGCTGGGAGACCCAGTACTTC. This rearrangement joins TRBV5-1 to TRBJ2-5; 10 positions match TRBD2. V gave up 0 bases and J gave up 5 bases; unmatched junction bases: 7. The V gene's germline CDR1 is SGHRS and CDR2 YFSETQ. This CDR3 region has 16 residues.

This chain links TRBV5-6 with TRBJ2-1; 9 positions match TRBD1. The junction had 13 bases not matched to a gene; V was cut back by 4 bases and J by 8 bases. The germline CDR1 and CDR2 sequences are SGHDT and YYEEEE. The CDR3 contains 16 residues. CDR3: CASSRGQGHRSHEQFF. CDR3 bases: TGTGCCAGCAGCCGAGGACAGGGGCATCGGTCCCATGAGCAGTTCTTC.

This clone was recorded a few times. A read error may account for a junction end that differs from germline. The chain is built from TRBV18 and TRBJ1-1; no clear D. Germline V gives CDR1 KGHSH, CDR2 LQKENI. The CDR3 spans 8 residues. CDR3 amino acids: CASSQPSF. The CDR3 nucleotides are TGTGCCAGCTCACAGCCTTCTTTT.

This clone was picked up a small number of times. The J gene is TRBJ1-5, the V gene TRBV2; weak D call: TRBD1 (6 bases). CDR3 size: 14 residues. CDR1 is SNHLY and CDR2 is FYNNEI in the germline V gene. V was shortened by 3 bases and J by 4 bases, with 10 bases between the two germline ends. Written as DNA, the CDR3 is TGTGCCAGCAGTGACATGAGGGGGAATCAGCCCCAGCATTTT. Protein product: CASSDMRGNQPQHF.

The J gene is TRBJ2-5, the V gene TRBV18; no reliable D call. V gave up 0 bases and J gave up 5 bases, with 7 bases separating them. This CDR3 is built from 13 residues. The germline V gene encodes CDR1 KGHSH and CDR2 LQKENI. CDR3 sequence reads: CASSPPALETQYF. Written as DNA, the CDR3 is TGTGCCAGCTCACCACCGGCATTGGAGACCCAGTACTTC.

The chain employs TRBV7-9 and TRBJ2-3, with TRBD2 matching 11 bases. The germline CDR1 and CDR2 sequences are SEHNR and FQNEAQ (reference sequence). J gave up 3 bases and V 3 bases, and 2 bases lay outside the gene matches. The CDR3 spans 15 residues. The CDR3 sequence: CASSFRTSGTDTQYF. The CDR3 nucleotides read TGTGCCAGCAGCTTTAGGACTAGCGGGACAGATACGCAGTATTTT.

CDR3: CSLGVNYGYTF. The CDR3 DNA reads TGCAGTTTAGGGGTTAACTATGGCTACACCTTC. V gene TRBV20-1 combines with J gene TRBJ1-2; D is perhaps TRBD1 (5 bases). This CDR3 is built from 11 residues. The germline V and J ends were trimmed by 8 bases and 1 base, with 8 bases remaining between them. CDR1 and CDR2 from the germline V gene are DFQATT and SNEGSKA (reference sequence).

CDR3 in amino acids: CASSLDSTYEQYF. In DNA, the CDR3 is TGCGCCAGCAGCTTAGACAGTACCTACGAGCAGTACTTC. V is TRBV5-1 and J is TRBJ2-7; a weak D match, TRBD1 (5 bases). The CDR3 is 13 amino acids. The germline V gene has CDR1 SGHRS and CDR2 YFSETQ. The V end was cut by 2 bases, the J end by 2 bases, with 8 bases between.

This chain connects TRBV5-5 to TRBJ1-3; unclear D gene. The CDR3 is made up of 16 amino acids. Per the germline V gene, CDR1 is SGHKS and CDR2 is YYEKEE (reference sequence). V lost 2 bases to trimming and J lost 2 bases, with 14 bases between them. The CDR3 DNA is TGTGCCAGCAGCTTTGGCAGGCTGAATACTGGAAACACCATATATTTT. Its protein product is CASSFGRLNTGNTIYF.